At least ten counts were recorded for the clone carrying this TCR beta chain. Time point noted: after trial treatment. The treatment: LDRT plus nivolumab, ipilimumab, low-dose cyclophosphamide and aspirin (RACIN trial). Every donor was treated with nivolumab, ipilimumab, aspirin, low-dose cyclophosphamide and also low-dose radiotherapy. Primers used for first-strand cDNA, a TRAV- and TRBV-specific set, covered both alpha and beta chains. TCR amplification involved 20 PCR cycles with a constant-region primer and V-primer adapter. MiXCR was run by TCRdb on the reads, yielding one entry per CDR3 protein. The sample consists of about 100,000 distinct CDR3 sequences, around 21% of them appearing once. These data come from a study of low-dose radiotherapy and immunotherapy resistance in tumors. Study summary: Fractions of 0.5 Gy went to Cohort 1 every 2 weeks, totaling 6.5 Gy. Daily intake of oral aspirin 300 mg by patients lasted four cycles and began on cycle 1 day 1. Every two weeks patients got nivolumab 240 mg flat dose, plus ipilimumab 1 mg/kg every six weeks, intravenously.

The origin of this receptor is a male donor with prostate cancer. The sample consisted of PBMCs, taken after low-dose radiotherapy plus immunotherapy.

The DNA of the CDR3 is TGCAGCGTTGTCGTCCAGGCCCATCAGCCCCAGCATTTT. Amino acids: CSVVVQAHQPQHF. The chain joins TRBV29-1 to TRBJ1-5; the D is unclear. The CDR3 runs 13 residues. Germline V CDR1 and CDR2: SQVTM, ANQGSEA. Trimming shortened V by 4 bases and J by 5 bases, and 12 bases separated the two germline ends.